One sample yielded the 2 T cell receptor beta chains listed below, sequenced in a study of blood T cell repertoires in COVID-19. Assay: immunoSEQ multiplex PCR; the TCRdb copy retains only in-frame clones and omits some. The data hold approximately 120,000 clones, with around 86% observed a single time. The sample was peripheral blood. The receptor source for this set is a woman older than 75 with acute or convalescent COVID-19.

The V gene is TRBV6-5, the J gene TRBJ1-1; maybe TRBD1 (5 bases). The germline V gene has CDR1 MNHEY and CDR2 SVGAGI. This CDR3 has 15 residues. V dropped 6 bases and J dropped 2 bases, with 16 bases sitting between them. CDR3 protein: CASSLRQIGNTEAFF. The CDR3 bases are TGTGCCAGCAGCCTTCGACAGATTGGTAACACTGAAGCTTTCTTT.

The chain links TRBV11-2 to TRBJ1-6; no definite D call. Trimming took 5 bases from V and 7 from J, leaving 15 bases between them. The CDR3 runs to 15 residues. The germline V gene encodes CDR1 SGHAT and CDR2 FQNNGV. This CDR3 reads CASSTFGGRNSPLHF. In nucleotides, the CDR3 is TGTGCCAGCAGCACATTTGGAGGGAGAAATTCACCCCTCCACTTT.